Only a few counts were recorded for the clone carrying this TCR beta chain. The antigen remains unidentified. Trimming removed 4 bases at V and 0 bases at J, with 22 bases between. Germline lookup yields CDR1 SGHVS and CDR2 FNYEAQ. There are 18 residues in the CDR3. The data were taken from a study of T cell repertoires in cytomegalovirus infection. MiXCR was run by TCRdb on the reads, yielding one entry per CDR3 protein. The top ten hold approximately 95% of the sample, which has tens of thousands of distinct CDR3 sequences, 45% to 50% seen once. The specimen was CD8+ T cells from cultured PBMCs, collected from culture after CMV antigen stimulation. This sequence originates from a human donor in good health (CMV status not recorded). Some clones in this sample may be carry-over from other donors' samples. V usage is TRBV7-6 and J usage is TRBJ2-7; possibly TRBD2 for D (10 bases). CDR3 loop: CASSSTGGLATSSYEQYF. The DNA for the CDR3 is TGTGCCAGCAGCTCGACAGGGGGACTAGCGACTAGCTCCTACGAGCAGTACTTC.